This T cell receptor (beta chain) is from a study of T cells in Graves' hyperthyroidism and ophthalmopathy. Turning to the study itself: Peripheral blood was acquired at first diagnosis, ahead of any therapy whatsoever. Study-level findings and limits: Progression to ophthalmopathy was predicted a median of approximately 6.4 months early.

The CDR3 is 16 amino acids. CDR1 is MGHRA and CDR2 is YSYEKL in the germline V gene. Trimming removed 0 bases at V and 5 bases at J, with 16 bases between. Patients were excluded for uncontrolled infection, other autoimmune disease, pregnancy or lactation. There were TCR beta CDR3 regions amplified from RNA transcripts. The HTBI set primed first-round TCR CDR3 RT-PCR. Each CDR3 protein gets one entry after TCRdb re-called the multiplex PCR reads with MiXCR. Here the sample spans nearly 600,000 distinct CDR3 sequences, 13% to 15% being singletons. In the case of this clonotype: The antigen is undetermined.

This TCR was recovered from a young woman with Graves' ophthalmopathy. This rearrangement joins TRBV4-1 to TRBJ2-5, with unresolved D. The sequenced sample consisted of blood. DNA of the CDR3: TGCGCCAGCAGCCAAGAAGGAGAAGGGTCACGGGAGACCCAGTACTTC. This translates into CASSQEGEGSRETQYF.